This note documents a single T cell receptor (beta chain) sequence. What it binds is not known. The sample belongs to a study of CXCR3-negative and CXCR3-positive naive CD8 T cells. Study in general: Total TRB output reached 130 million or so reads, about 1.5 +/- 0.3 million per library.

About 310,000 cells per CD8+ T cell subset were flow-sorted in triplicate. The study made its TRB cDNA libraries by 5' RACE, adding UMI labels. After re-calling the 5' RACE reads, TCRdb lists one entry per CDR3 protein, DNA absent. Its table records around 40,000 distinct CDR3 sequences. The CDR3 runs 23 residues. Germline V gives CDR1 MNHEY, CDR2 SVGEGT. Study-level results: Naive cells that were CXCR3-negative or CXCR3-positive used TRBV-TRBJ genes alike, while memory cells diverged. High diversity, comparable across both naive subsets, contrasted with much lower diversity in memory CD8+ cells.

The sequenced sample was memory CD8+ T cells from blood. The TCR sequence derives from a human donor in good health. Some clones in this sample may be carry-over from other donors' samples. The chain has TRBV6-2 or TRBV6-3 and TRBJ2-2; without DNA, the TCRdb call of TRBD2 cannot be checked. The CDR3 loop reads CASSTRPGASGGRGRPNTGELFF.